These T cell receptor beta chains were read from a single sample in a study of OX40 agonist ivuxolimab in advanced cancers. The protocol was immunoSEQ multiplex PCR, while the TCRdb copy is restricted to in-frame clones and leaves out a portion. The sample has 55,000 to 70,000 clones; 85% are singletons. The source material was CD4+ or CD8+ T cells sorted from blood, sampled in a trial of the OX40 agonist ivuxolimab. Source of these receptors: an adult with an advanced solid tumor such as melanoma, head and neck, liver or kidney cancer. Both conserved end residues are part of each CDR3. The D gene is left open where the match is weak. Clone size is shown for a subset of rows, as once, few, many or a class of expanded clone.

J | size | D | V | CDR3 | DNA
TRBJ2-7 | - | - | TRBV12-2 | CASRLAGGWYEQYF | TGTGCAAGTCGGTTAGCGGGAGGGTGGTACGAGCAGTACTTC
TRBJ2-1 | - | - | TRBV28 | CASRAHGQPVQFF | TGTGCCAGCAGAGCTCATGGACAGCCTGTGCAGTTCTTC
TRBJ2-7 | - | - | TRBV7-9 | CASSISDEQYF | TGTGCCAGCAGCATCAGCGACGAGCAGTACTTC
TRBJ2-5 | - | TRBD1 | TRBV7-2 | CASSLQRDRGETQYF | TGTGCCAGCAGCCTACAACGGGACAGGGGCGAGACCCAGTACTTC
TRBJ2-4 | - | - | TRBV2 | CASTQRVNIQYF | TGTGCCAGCACCCAACGAGTTAACATTCAGTACTTC
TRBJ2-7 | once | - | TRBV28 | CASSFQWAAYEQYF | TGTGCCAGCAGTTTTCAGTGGGCAGCCTACGAGCAGTACTTC
TRBJ2-1 | - | - | TRBV19 | CASSIDLGDLDEQFF | TGTGCCAGTAGTATAGATCTCGGGGATCTCGATGAGCAGTTCTTC
TRBJ1-5 | - | - | TRBV19 | CASSSKRGIRPQHF | TGTGCCAGTAGTTCGAAGAGGGGGATTAGGCCCCAGCATTTT
TRBJ1-1 | few | TRBD1 | TRBV2 | CASSRNRGNTEAFF | TGTGCCAGCAGTAGAAACAGGGGAAACACTGAAGCTTTCTTT
TRBJ2-4 | few | - | TRBV9 | CASSVDGNRVDIQYF | TGTGCCAGCAGCGTAGATGGGAACAGGGTAGACATTCAGTACTTC
TRBJ2-7 | - | TRBD1 | TRBV6-6 | CASSGQGDEQYF | TGTGCCAGCAGCGGACAGGGTGACGAGCAGTACTTC
TRBJ1-1 | few | - | TRBV7-9 | CASSDPPNTEAFF | TGTGCCAGCAGCGATCCACCGAACACTGAAGCTTTCTTT
TRBJ2-7 | - | - | TRBV6-1 | CASQDRTSYEQYF | TGTGCCAGCCAGGATAGGACTTCCTACGAGCAGTACTTC
TRBJ2-2 | - | - | TRBV18 | CASSPSRDGRGNTGELFF | TGTGCCAGCTCACCAAGTAGGGACGGTCGGGGTAATACCGGGGAGCTGTTTTTT
TRBJ2-4 | - | - | TRBV11-2 | CASSSRTINIQYF | TGTGCCAGCAGCTCCAGGACTATAAACATTCAGTACTTC
TRBJ2-7 | - | TRBD2 | TRBV2 | CASSPTWGTSFYEQYF | TGTGCCAGCAGCCCGACTTGGGGGACTAGCTTTTACGAGCAGTACTTC
TRBJ2-7 | - | TRBD2 | TRBV5-5 | CASSSGLAGMYEQYF | TGTGCCAGCAGCTCGGGACTAGCGGGAATGTACGAGCAGTACTTC
TRBJ2-5 | - | TRBD1 | TRBV19 | CASRGPDKTGVQETQYF | TGTGCCAGTAGGGGGCCCGATAAAACAGGGGTCCAAGAGACCCAGTACTTC
TRBJ2-7 | - | TRBD1 | TRBV18 | CATRQGPYEQYF | TGTGCCACCAGACAGGGTCCTTACGAGCAGTACTTC
TRBJ2-3 | - | - | TRBV13 | CASSSTDTQYF | TGTGCCAGCAGCTCCACAGATACGCAGTATTTT
TRBJ1-5 | few | - | TRBV30 | CAWSVGGNQPQHF | TGTGCCTGGAGTGTAGGTGGGAATCAGCCCCAGCATTTT
TRBJ2-7 | - | - | TRBV25-1 | CASSEGTLLGEQYF | TGTGCCAGCAGTGAAGGTACCCTTTTGGGCGAGCAGTACTTC
TRBJ2-7 | few | - | TRBV6-1 | CASSRTYEQYF | TGTGCCAGCAGTCGCACCTACGAGCAGTACTTC
TRBJ1-5 | - | - | TRBV4-2 | CASSRSGGRGQPQHF | TGTGCCAGCAGCCGGAGCGGGGGGCGCGGCCAGCCCCAGCATTTT
TRBJ1-2 | once | - | TRBV28 | CASSVEGYGYTF | TGTGCCAGCAGTGTAGAAGGCTATGGCTACACCTTC
TRBJ2-7 | - | - | TRBV15 | CATSRFGPAGQYF | TGTGCCACCAGCAGATTCGGACCGGCGGGGCAGTACTTC
TRBJ2-3 | - | - | TRBV30 | CAWSPGSTDTQYF | TGTGCCTGGAGTCCTGGTAGCACAGATACGCAGTATTTT
TRBJ2-7 | - | - | TRBV6-1 | CASSDKNYEQYF | TGTGCCAGCAGTGACAAGAATTACGAGCAGTACTTC
TRBJ2-5 | - | TRBD1 | TRBV19 | CASSETGVGETQYF | TGTGCCAGTAGTGAAACAGGGGTCGGAGAGACCCAGTACTTC
TRBJ1-1 | - | - | TRBV7-8 | CASSFSVFTEAFF | TGTGCCAGCAGCTTTTCAGTTTTCACTGAAGCTTTCTTT
TRBJ1-4 | once | - | TRBV11-2 | CASSQIYKGRGEKLFF | TGTGCCAGCAGCCAAATTTATAAGGGGAGAGGAGAAAAACTGTTTTTT
TRBJ2-5 | - | - | TRBV15 | CATSQTEPGLQETQYF | TGTGCCACCAGCCAGACCGAACCGGGACTCCAAGAGACCCAGTACTTC
TRBJ2-1 | - | - | TRBV27 | CASRRGSTYNEQFF | TGTGCCAGCAGGCGGGGATCTACCTACAATGAGCAGTTCTTC
TRBJ1-2 | - | - | TRBV9 | CASSGPDWRGTHGYTF | TGTGCCAGCAGCGGCCCCGATTGGAGGGGAACGCACGGCTACACCTTC
TRBJ2-5 | - | TRBD1 | TRBV7-2 | CASSLATGSQETQYF | TGTGCCAGCAGCTTAGCGACAGGGTCCCAAGAGACCCAGTACTTC
TRBJ1-6 | once | - | TRBV5-1 | CASRKTGDTGGSPLHF | TGCGCCAGCCGAAAAACCGGGGATACCGGCGGTTCACCCCTCCACTTT
TRBJ1-2 | few | - | TRBV11-2 | CASSSVGSGNYGYTF | TGTGCCAGCAGCTCGGTAGGAAGCGGTAACTATGGCTACACCTTC
TRBJ2-7 | - | - | TRBV11-2 | CASSLNVGSGDEQYF | TGTGCCAGCAGCTTAAACGTGGGTAGCGGTGACGAGCAGTACTTC
TRBJ2-7 | - | TRBD1 | TRBV27 | CASSFSGQGANEQYF | TGTGCCAGCAGTTTTTCGGGACAGGGGGCAAACGAGCAGTACTTC
TRBJ1-5 | - | TRBD1 | TRBV30 | CACSDRGHQPQHF | TGTGCCTGCTCGGACAGGGGGCATCAGCCCCAGCATTTT
TRBJ2-5 | - | TRBD1 | TRBV5-1 | CASSLQYTGGSKTQYF | TGCGCCAGCAGCTTGCAGTATACAGGGGGCTCAAAGACCCAGTACTTC
TRBJ1-6 | - | - | TRBV14 | CASSSLSRSPLHF | TGTGCCAGCAGCTCCCTCAGTCGTTCACCCCTCCACTTT
TRBJ2-3 | - | TRBD1 | TRBV2 | CASSGQGATDTQYF | TGTGCCAGCAGTGGTCAGGGGGCCACAGATACGCAGTATTTT
TRBJ1-1 | - | - | TRBV5-3 | CARSLKGFEAFF | TGTGCCAGAAGCTTGAAAGGGTTTGAAGCTTTCTTT
TRBJ2-7 | - | - | TRBV7-2 | CASSSDVWDEQYF | TGTGCCAGCAGCTCCGACGTATGGGACGAGCAGTACTTC
TRBJ2-1 | - | - | TRBV5-1 | CASSADLREQFF | TGCGCCAGCAGCGCCGATCTTCGGGAGCAGTTCTTC
TRBJ2-5 | once | - | TRBV7-9 | CASTTGLQETQYF | TGTGCCAGCACTACAGGACTCCAAGAGACCCAGTACTTC
TRBJ2-7 | once | - | TRBV6-6 | CASSPGTLYEQYF | TGTGCCAGCAGTCCAGGGACTCTATACGAGCAGTACTTC
TRBJ2-1 | - | - | TRBV5-8 | CASSLEGTAYNEQFF | TGTGCCAGCAGCTTGGAGGGGACGGCCTACAATGAGCAGTTCTTC
TRBJ2-1 | - | - | TRBV7-8 | CASSLDTDNEQFF | TGTGCCAGCAGCTTAGACACCGACAATGAGCAGTTCTTC
TRBJ2-3 | - | TRBD2 | TRBV5-1 | CASSLAGGRSTDTQYF | TGCGCCAGCAGCTTGGCCGGCGGGAGAAGCACAGATACGCAGTATTTT